The T cell receptor (beta chain) described here comes from a study of T-cell memory formation after mild COVID-19. Across the study: TCR clusters largely stayed donor specific.

As for this clonotype: Its target is unknown.

Germline V gene sequence: CDR1 DFQATT, CDR2 SNEGSKA (reference sequence). The length of the CDR3 is 13 residues. Trimming took 5 bases from V and 2 from J, leaving 10 bases between them. General study results and limits: The finding that pre-infection memory included some responding clones suggested that cross-reactive memory joined. Clones that contracted clustered mainly in CM and EM if CD4+ and in EMRA if CD8+. Clones contracting day 15 to 85 were balanced CD4/CD8; later expanders leaned CD4+.

TCRdb re-analysed the 5' RACE reads in MiXCR, keeping a single row per CDR3 protein. The table lists some 190,000 distinct CDR3 sequences, under 20% of them singletons. The sequenced material came from PBMCs or a T cell subset sorted from them (not recorded which). The chain links TRBV20-1 to TRBJ2-1; weak D call: TRBD1 (5 bases). This TCR was recovered from an adult woman who had mild COVID-19 (a few samples of this study predate the infection). Cell type and time point are not known. The CDR3 nucleotides are TGCAGTGCTTCTCTAGGGGCCTACAATGAGCAGTTCTTC. It translates to CSASLGAYNEQFF.